These 29 T cell receptor beta chains were all obtained from the same sample, sequenced in a study of graft-versus-host responses after intestinal transplantation. The assay was immunoSEQ multiplex PCR, and TCRdb's table has in-frame clones only and misses some. The sample carries some 120,000 clones, around nine tenths recorded once. No antigens are known for them. The sequences come from unstimulated CD4+ T cells sorted from spleen or lymph node cells, collected before intestinal transplant. Receptor source: a human donor who received an intestinal transplant.

The rearrangement links TRBV4-1 to TRBJ2-5, with D tentatively TRBD1 (7 bases). There are 18 residues in the CDR3. Germline CDR1 reads MGHRA; CDR2 reads YSYEKL. V lost 2 bases, J lost 5 bases, and 24 bases lay in between. The CDR3 sequence is CASSQRGPDGGIAETQYF. The DNA of the CDR3 is TGCGCCAGCAGCCAAAGGGGGCCCGATGGGGGGATTGCTGAGACCCAGTACTTC.

The rearrangement links TRBV5-1 to TRBJ1-2, with 10 nucleotides matching TRBD1. This CDR3 contains 15 residues. Germline loops: CDR1 SGHRS, CDR2 YFSETQ. The J segment lost 8 bases and the V segment lost 3 bases, leaving 10 bases of the junction unmatched. The CDR3: CASSSDRGLFTGYTF. The CDR3, as DNA: TGCGCCAGCAGCTCCGACAGGGGGCTTTTTACGGGCTACACCTTC.

The J gene is TRBJ1-3, the V gene TRBV25-1, with D uncertain. The V gene's germline CDR1 is MGHDK and CDR2 SYGVNS. The CDR3 extends over 13 amino acids. V was pared by 4 bases and J by 4 bases, with 8 bases between. The CDR3 loop is CASSASTGNTIYF. CDR3 bases: TGTGCCAGCAGTGCTTCCACCGGAAACACCATATATTTT.

This chain uses TRBV19 with TRBJ1-6, with D possibly matching TRBD1 (6 bases). CDR3 length equals 16 residues. Germline values: CDR1 LNHDA, CDR2 SQIVND (reference sequence). V dropped 6 bases and J dropped 6 bases, with 18 bases sitting between them. CDR3 sequence (DNA): TGTGCCAGTAGGGGATGGGGGCATTCGGGTAATTCACCCCTCCACTTT. Amino acids: CASRGWGHSGNSPLHF. The whole variable domain, remainder taken from reference TRBV19 and TRBJ1-6, is DGGITQSPKYLFRKEGQNVTLSCEQNLNHDAMYWYRQDPGQGLRLIYYSQIVNDFQKGDIAEGYSVSREKKESFPLTVTSAQKNPTAFYLCASRGWGHSGNSPLHFGNGTRLTVT.

The chain employs TRBV11-3 and TRBJ1-6, with D unclear. The CDR3 is 14 residues long. CDR1 is SGHNT, CDR2 YENEEA, per germline. Trimming left V 0 bases short and J 8 bases short, with 8 bases between. CDR3 region: CASSLDPGYSPLHF. DNA of the CDR3: TGTGCCAGCAGCTTAGATCCGGGATATTCACCCCTCCACTTT.

The V and J genes are TRBV27 and TRBJ1-1; D perhaps matches TRBD1 (6 bases). The germline V gene encodes CDR1 MNHEY and CDR2 SMNVEV (reference sequence). V lost 5 bases and J 2 bases, leaving 9 bases between the germline ends. CDR3 length: 13 residues. The CDR3 loop is CASSRDTNTEAFF. The CDR3 nucleotides read TGTGCCAGCAGTCGGGACACTAACACTGAAGCTTTCTTT.

The genes are TRBV5-4 and TRBJ2-5; 7 bases map to TRBD2. The CDR3 is 14 residues long. Germline CDR1 SGHNT, CDR2 YYREEE (reference sequence). Losses at the gene ends were 4 bases for V and 2 bases for J; bases not matched to a gene: 5. The CDR3 here is CASSGPGGQETQYF. The CDR3 DNA is TGTGCCAGCAGCGGGCCCGGGGGGCAAGAGACCCAGTACTTC.

This clone appeared a few times. The rearrangement uses TRBV7-9 and TRBJ2-3, with D possibly TRBD2 on 5 matching bases. The V end lost 8 bases, the J end lost 3 bases, and 6 bases lay between the germline ends. Germline V gene lookup returns CDR1 SEHNR and CDR2 FQNEAQ (reference sequence). This CDR3 has 11 residues. CDR3 protein: CASGSTDTQYF. CDR3 nucleotides: TGTGCCAGCGGGAGTACAGATACGCAGTATTTT.

The V and J genes are TRBV10-2 and TRBJ2-7; no clear D gene. The germline V gene has CDR1 WSHSY and CDR2 SAAADI. The CDR3 sequence is 13 residues long. Trimming took 2 bases from V and 4 from J, leaving 9 bases between them. The CDR3: CASSEGVGYEQYF. The CDR3, as DNA: TGCGCCAGCAGTGAGGGAGTTGGGTACGAGCAGTACTTC.

This clone was seen a single time. J is TRBJ1-6 and V is TRBV7-9, with D hard to call. The V and J ends lost 5 bases and 5 bases respectively, with 13 bases between them. Germline CDR1 and CDR2: SEHNR and FQNEAQ (reference sequence). This CDR3 has 15 residues. As DNA, the CDR3 is TGTGCCAGCAGCCGCGACGGATCCAATAATTCACCCCTCCACTTT. As protein: CASSRDGSNNSPLHF.

The V gene is TRBV10-3, the J gene TRBJ1-2; no definite D call. This CDR3 has 11 amino acids. V was trimmed by 0 bases and J by 8 bases, leaving 4 bases between them. Germline V gene lookup returns CDR1 ENHRY and CDR2 SYGVKD. The CDR3 DNA reads TGTGCCATCAGTGAGTCGAAGGGCTACACCTTC. Translated, it gives CAISESKGYTF.

With regard to this clone: This specimen includes other DNA sequences encoding the same CDR3. The chain employs TRBV20-1 and TRBJ2-1; D not resolved. This CDR3 has 10 amino acids. Germline CDR1 reads DFQATT; CDR2 reads SNEGSKA (reference sequence). Trimming left V 5 bases short and J 7 bases short, with 6 bases between. CDR3 region: CSAQKNEQFF. The DNA of the CDR3 is TGCAGTGCTCAAAAAAATGAGCAGTTCTTC.

This chain connects TRBV6-4 to TRBJ1-2; 11 nucleotides line up with TRBD1. Germline loops: CDR1 MRHNA, CDR2 SNTAGT. This CDR3 is 16 amino acids long. The V and J ends lost 1 base and 7 bases, in that order; junction bases with no gene match: 8. Here the CDR3 reads CASSDYAGQGAGGYTF. CDR3 coding DNA: TGTGCCAGCAGTGACTACGCTGGACAGGGGGCGGGTGGCTACACCTTC.

The chain joins TRBV28 to TRBJ1-1; TRBD1 agrees at 8 bases. The CDR3 is 14 amino acids. Germline V gene lookup returns CDR1 MDHEN and CDR2 SYDVKM. The V segment lost 7 bases and the J segment 7 bases; nucleotides outside the gene matches: 11. The CDR3 here is CASTQPQGAYEAFF. In DNA, the CDR3 is TGTGCCAGCACTCAACCGCAGGGGGCGTATGAAGCTTTCTTT.

The gene calls are TRBV6-1 and TRBJ1-2; TRBD1 agrees at 10 bases. Trimming took 3 bases from V and 8 from J; bases not matched to a gene: 6. Germline V CDR1 and CDR2: MNHNS, SASEGT. CDR3 size: 14 residues. DNA of the CDR3: TGTGCCAGCAGTGACATCGGACAGGGGGAGGGCTACACCTTC. It specifies CASSDIGQGEGYTF.

The V and J genes are TRBV15 and TRBJ2-5, with no clear D. Germline V gene data show CDR1 as LNHNV and CDR2 as YYDKDF (reference sequence). Trimming cost V 1 base and J 1 base, with 16 bases left between them. The CDR3 spans 17 residues. Here the CDR3 reads CATSRGTRQTFQETQYF. Here the CDR3 DNA reads TGTGCCACCAGCAGAGGTACCCGGCAGACCTTCCAAGAGACCCAGTACTTC.

The chain is built from TRBV5-1 and TRBJ2-1; no definite D call. Trimming took off 1 base at V and 4 bases at J, with 12 bases between the two ends. The CDR3 length is 15 residues. Per germline, CDR1 SGHRS and CDR2 YFSETQ. The DNA for the CDR3 is TGCGCCAGCAGCTTGAGGTCCTCCCTTTACAATGAGCAGTTCTTC. Residues: CASSLRSSLYNEQFF.

Notes on this clone: The sample carries other DNA sequences with the same CDR3. The rearrangement uses TRBV19 and TRBJ1-5, with no clear D. Germline V gene sequence: CDR1 LNHDA, CDR2 SQIVND (reference sequence). This CDR3 has 13 residues. V dropped 3 bases and J dropped 2 bases, with 5 bases sitting between them. This CDR3 reads CASSIRGNQPQHF. The DNA of the CDR3 is TGTGCCAGTAGTATCCGGGGCAATCAGCCCCAGCATTTT.

The V call is TRBV6-5, the J call TRBJ1-2; 9 bases agree with TRBD1. The junction had 5 bases not matched to a gene; V was cut back by 8 bases and J by 7 bases. The germline V gene encodes CDR1 MNHEY and CDR2 SVGAGI. CDR3 length: 12 amino acids. The CDR3: CASGLQGAGYTF. The CDR3 DNA sequence: TGTGCCAGCGGCCTACAGGGGGCTGGCTACACCTTC.

V is TRBV7-8 and J is TRBJ2-1, with a possible D match to TRBD2 (5 bases). The CDR3 spans 15 residues. Trimming cost V 5 bases and J 2 bases, with 13 bases left between them. Per germline, CDR1 SGHVS and CDR2 FQNEAQ. The CDR3 region is CASSPREGPYNEQFF. The CDR3 DNA sequence: TGTGCCAGCAGCCCCAGAGAGGGTCCCTACAATGAGCAGTTCTTC.

This chain connects TRBV14 to TRBJ1-2; D uncertain. The CDR3 covers 15 residues. V shed 0 bases and J shed 4 bases, with 12 bases lying between them. In germline, CDR1 is SGHDN, CDR2 FVKESK. For the CDR3, the DNA is TGTGCCAGCAGCCAAGATGGTACCGGGATCTATGGCTACACCTTC. Its translation: CASSQDGTGIYGYTF. The variable domain in full, with the rest retrieved from reference TRBV14 and TRBJ1-2, is EAGVTQFPSHSVIEKGQTVTLRCDPISGHDNLYWYRRVMGKEIKFLLHFVKESKQDESGMPNNRFLAERTGGTYSTLKVQPAELEDSGVYFCASSQDGTGIYGYTFGSGTRLTVV.

The J gene is TRBJ1-5, the V gene TRBV15, with D hard to call. The germline V gene encodes CDR1 LNHNV and CDR2 YYDKDF (reference sequence). Trimming stripped 3 bases from V and 5 bases from J, with 5 bases between. This CDR3 is built from 12 residues. CDR3 loop: CATSRADQPQHF. The DNA for the CDR3 is TGTGCCACCAGCAGGGCAGATCAGCCCCAGCATTTT. Variable domain in full (rest from reference TRBV15 and TRBJ1-5): DAMVIQNPRYQVTQFGKPVTLSCSQTLNHNVMYWYQQKSSQAPKLLFHYYDKDFNNEADTPDNFQSRRPNTSFCFLDIRSPGLGDTAMYLCATSRADQPQHFGDGTRLSIL.

This chain uses TRBV7-9 with TRBJ1-4; 7 positions agree with TRBD1. V dropped 3 bases and J dropped 4; count of bases not matched to a gene: 5. This CDR3 comprises 15 residues. Germline V CDR1 and CDR2: SEHNR, FQNEAQ (reference sequence). The CDR3 DNA reads as TGTGCCAGCAGCTTCAGGGGGTCCGATAATGAAAAACTGTTTTTT. This encodes CASSFRGSDNEKLFF. The whole variable domain, remainder taken from reference TRBV7-9 and TRBJ1-4, is DTGVSQNPRHKITKRGQNVTFRCDPISEHNRLYWYRQTLGQGPEFLTYFQNEAQLEKSRLLSDRFSAERPKGSFSTLEIQRTEQGDSAMYLCASSFRGSDNEKLFFGSGTQLSVL.

The V and J genes are TRBV9 and TRBJ1-4, with 9 nucleotides matching TRBD1. The CDR3 contains 15 residues. CDR1 is SGDLS, CDR2 YYNGEE, per germline. Unmatched junction bases numbered 5, after V lost 0 bases and J lost 8 bases. The CDR3: CASSVGQGVREKLFF. The CDR3 coding sequence is TGTGCCAGCAGCGTAGGACAGGGGGTGAGGGAAAAACTGTTTTTT.

The gene calls are TRBV19 and TRBJ2-2; the D gene is possibly TRBD1 (5 bases). The germline V gene encodes CDR1 LNHDA and CDR2 SQIVND (reference sequence). V lost 3 bases, J lost 1 base, and 6 bases lay in between. This CDR3 contains 14 residues. The CDR3: CASSIQGNTGELFF. The CDR3 coding sequence is TGTGCCAGTAGTATCCAGGGGAACACCGGGGAGCTGTTTTTT.

This chain joins TRBV5-1 and TRBJ2-2, with D possibly being TRBD1 (5 bases). This CDR3 region has 15 residues. V was cut by 0 bases and J by 3 bases, with 9 bases left in between. CDR1 is SGHRS and CDR2 is YFSETQ in the germline V gene. The CDR3 region is CASSLASGHTGELFF. As DNA, the CDR3 is TGCGCCAGCAGCTTGGCCTCAGGGCACACCGGGGAGCTGTTTTTT.

J is TRBJ2-1 and V is TRBV11-3; D call uncertain. The ends were cut back, 3 bases at V and 1 base at J, with 7 bases in the middle. Per the germline V gene, CDR1 is SGHNT and CDR2 is YENEEA. This CDR3 contains 14 residues. CDR3 sequence (DNA): TGTGCCAGCAGCTTGGACGGATCCTACAATGAGCAGTTCTTC. Its protein product is CASSLDGSYNEQFF.

This chain uses TRBV9 with TRBJ2-2, with D unclear. V was trimmed by 0 bases and J by 0 bases, leaving 9 bases between them. CDR3 length: 16 amino acids. CDR1 SGDLS and CDR2 YYNGEE come from the germline V gene. The CDR3, as DNA: TGTGCCAGCAGCGTAGCCGGCCGAACGAACACCGGGGAGCTGTTTTTT. This sequence encodes CASSVAGRTNTGELFF.

The chain has TRBV5-6 and TRBJ2-1, with 7 bases identical to TRBD1. Trimming at V came to 4 bases and at J to 11 bases, leaving 6 bases not matched to a gene. CDR1 and CDR2 from the germline V gene are SGHDT and YYEEEE. The CDR3 contains 12 residues. The CDR3 DNA reads TGTGCCAGCAGCGGCACAGGGGACCAGCAGTTCTTC. Translated: CASSGTGDQQFF.